This TCR beta chain was sequenced during a study of cytomegalovirus exposure and HLA in healthy donors (dated by TCRdb to about 2017). Notes on the research overall: According to an earlier analysis of 587 of the donors, roughly 180 million T cells yielded over 100 million unique TCR beta sequences and around 300 Gb of sequence data. The T cell repertoires of some 670 subjects were profiled by immunosequencing and related to cytomegalovirus serostatus. An earlier analysis of around 580 of the donors used high-throughput TCR beta sequencing to judge whether each TCR beta V gene segment behaved as functional or pseudogenic. Genome-wide SNP genotypes for about 65% of the 666 donors were used in a later genetic analysis, which treated that subset as a discovery cohort. Donor age, sex, ethnicity and CMV serostatus were collected together with the repertoire data. The study aimed to test whether signatures of past pathogen exposure could be identified by cataloging public T cell receptors. To predict cytomegalovirus infection status, the study brought together high-throughput TCR immunosequencing, statistical association of individual TCRs with disease status, and machine learning. The later analysis used no new phenotypic data to find candidate immune exposures, relying instead on TCR beta sequences and their occurrence across donors. Among roughly 370 genotyped donors of the cohort, an average of approximately 230,000 unique TCR beta nucleotide sequences were sequenced per donor, roughly 20% of them non-productive. All discovery cohort repertoires had been generated using a single sequencing platform. Because of strong linkage in the cohort, roughly five DR-DQ haplotypes were treated as single units for association and clustering. Typing coverage varied by locus: roughly 629-630 donors for A, B, C, DRB1 and DQB1; under 550 for DQA1; approximately 570 for DPA1; roughly 450 for DPB1. To study patterns of TCR occurrence, a later analysis re-analyzed previously published TCR beta repertoires from 500 to 850 donors and added high-resolution HLA genotyping. HLA typing included class I and class II loci at four-digit resolution. In addition to the first cohort of 650 to 750 subjects, a separate validation cohort of 120 different subjects was used. An early release that covered 640 HLA-typed donors contained approximately 320 gigabases of sequencing data and tens of millions of unique TCR sequences. Of the 350 to 450 genotyped donors, 65% to 90% fell in the genetic ancestry cluster associated with self-reported Caucasian donors.

Study-level results and caveats: A cluster of highly shared sequence variants was judged likely to be a technical artifact of the sequencing pipeline. Correlated functional status among segregating V segments might reflect linkage disequilibrium, but an unknown experimental factor could not be ruled out. According to a later analysis, parvovirus B19, influenza, CMV and Epstein-Barr virus appeared linked to several top co-occurrence clusters. According to a later analysis, most CMV-associated TCR beta chains appeared to be HLA-restricted, and the HLA associations seemed to be driven largely by CMV exposure. Compared with the roughly 700-donor mean, donors in an Asian-associated ancestry cluster had fewer N-insertions in productive TCRs, according to a later genetic analysis. Because the 87-base-pair reads could not distinguish some IMGT-functional V segments, including TRBV6-2 and TRBV6-3, those segments were excluded. A total of 150 or so TCR beta chains were listed by the study as associated with cytomegalovirus. The authors suggested that the approach could potentially be generalized to other disease states and immunological phenotypes. The only immune exposure information available for the cohort was CMV serostatus. In a later analysis, TCR association rates were found to vary across HLA loci, with the most associated TCRs seen for DRB1 alleles and the fewest for HLA-C alleles. An association between a missense DCLRE1C variant and V-gene and J-gene trimming of TCR beta chains was found in a later genetic analysis and replicated in an independent cohort. A further reported finding was that TCR beta sequences accurately predicted the HLA-A and HLA-B alleles for most subjects in the first cohort. In vitro tests confirmed that a few of the cytomegalovirus-associated TCR beta chains recognize cytomegalovirus antigens. In a later analysis, some 17,000 TCR beta sequences were associated with specific HLA alleles at a false discovery rate of 0.05. HLA typing was unavailable for some donors at each locus, so association tests used only the typed subset. Approximately 18 rarely observed V segments, including chromosome 9 orphons, were excluded from the earlier analysis of a few hundred of the donors because counts were too low. In a later analysis, HLA-associated TCR beta chains showed more clonal expansion and lower generation probabilities than non-associated chains that were equally common. Sequencing depth was assumed to be roughly uniform across donors in the presence/absence analyses, though that assumption may not hold. The classifier was reported to diagnose cytomegalovirus status with high specificity and sensitivity in both the original and validation cohorts. Assigning TCR associations to individual alleles was difficult when HLA alleles, especially DR and DQ, strongly co-occurred. The cohort was sequenced for TCR beta chains only, and without alpha or paired-chain data the features that could be detected were limited. Most TCR sequences were observed very rarely across donors, whereas some public TCRs were present in many individuals. In an earlier analysis of 587 of the donors, most TCR beta V segments were observed in productive rearrangements about 90% or about 30% of the time, broadly matching IMGT annotations.

A word on this clone: Its target antigen remains unknown.

Ends trimmed: V by 1 base, J by 9 bases; bases unmatched to a gene: 8. The germline V gene encodes CDR1 SGHTA and CDR2 FQGTGA. The cysteine opens and the phenylalanine closes a CDR3 of 15 amino acids. The sequence is cut down to CDR3 DNA, 45 bases in frame from base 1. Receptor libraries were prepared by the immunoSEQ multiplex PCR assay. For the multiplex PCR, a mixture combining 60 forward primers for TCR Vbeta segments and 13 reverse primers for TCR Jbeta segments was used. A multiplex PCR assay on genomic DNA amplified the CDR3 region of rearranged TCR beta genes. On the Illumina HiSeq System, the amplified TCR beta libraries were sequenced as 87-base-pair reads. The paper's processing steps were these. In a later analysis, tens of millions of unique TCR beta chains were counted across the roughly 610 repertoires, and about 10 million of these chains were shared by at least two donors. Raw reads were error-corrected and collapsed into unique sequences by a nearest-neighbor algorithm in which closely related sequences were merged to remove PCR and sequencing errors. To assign V, D and J gene segments, CDR3 sequences were aligned to IMGT reference sequences. For a sequence to be retained, at least a six-nucleotide match to both a V gene segment and a J gene segment was required. Rearrangements were classified as productive when the CDR3 lacked stop codons and remained in frame with V and J, and all other rearrangements were classified as non-productive. Following IMGT convention, CDR3 was defined as the stretch from the second conserved V-encoded cysteine to the conserved J-encoded phenylalanine. The earlier analysis of some 550 of the donors excluded any sequence lacking an unambiguous match to a single V gene segment. In an earlier analysis of more than 500 of the donors, a V segment was called functional when productive rearrangements were above 56.7%, and segregating when the standard deviation between donors exceeded 5%. To diagnose cytomegalovirus status from the catalog of TCR beta chain sequences, a statistical classification framework was built. V and J gene assignment, in a later analysis, came from comparing TCR nucleotide sequences with IMGT/GENE-DB human TR gene sequences. In a later analysis, CDR3 sequences and most-parsimonious VDJ recombination scenarios were assigned using the TCRdist pipeline. A later analysis defined each TCR beta chain by its CDR3 amino acid sequence plus V-gene family, and excluded reads lacking a unique V-gene family. To address suspected cross-contamination and a sequencing artifact, a later analysis removed some 620 highly shared, low-generation-probability nucleotide sequences. In a later analysis, a clonal expansion index for each public chain was calculated from normalized within-repertoire ranks of inferred template counts. A later analysis computed generation probabilities with a VDJ recombination model fitted to out-of-frame rearrangements, and checked the results against IGoR. In a later analysis, TCR-TCR, TCR-HLA and TCR-CMV co-occurrence was scored with hypergeometric tests, and a repertoire-size bias correction was applied to TCR pairs. False discovery rates were estimated in a later analysis by permuting HLA or CMV assignments 20 times. In a later analysis, co-occurring TCRs were grouped using DBSCAN, with TCRdist sequence similarity added in when clustering inside HLA-allele-positive subsets. Co-occurrence clustering excluded repertoires with fewer than 30,000 or more than 120,000 public chains, plus five with anomalous nucleotide sharing. TCRdb carries this immuneACCESS record with in-frame sequences only. Its versions omit some clonotypes, under half of them owing to an unresolved V gene in the studies checked, with the rest unexplained. V, J and clone size are taken as reported in that table, and D and trimming were inferred from the DNA itself. This specimen's table enumerates about 53,000 clones. 2% to 2.5% of the sample rests with the top ten.

In total, roughly 670 healthy bone marrow donors made up the cohort. At the time of sampling, all cohort members were nominally healthy, though unrecorded immune exposures were likely present. The donor was CMV seronegative and belonged to the group of 380 or so seronegative cohort members. A peripheral blood sample was collected from each donor, and TCR beta sequencing was performed on peripheral blood mononuclear cells. The Qiagen DNeasy Blood Extraction Kit was used to extract genomic DNA from the blood cell samples. The V gene is TRBV7-3 and the J gene is TRBJ2-1; the central 8 bases match TRBD2. The source material was PBMCs. This sequence was found in a woman between 18 and 30 years old in good health and CMV-seronegative. The DNA sequence is given as TGTGCCAGCAGCTTAATGGCAGCGGGAGAGGGTGAGCAGTTCTTC. Its translation is CASSLMAAGEGEQFF.